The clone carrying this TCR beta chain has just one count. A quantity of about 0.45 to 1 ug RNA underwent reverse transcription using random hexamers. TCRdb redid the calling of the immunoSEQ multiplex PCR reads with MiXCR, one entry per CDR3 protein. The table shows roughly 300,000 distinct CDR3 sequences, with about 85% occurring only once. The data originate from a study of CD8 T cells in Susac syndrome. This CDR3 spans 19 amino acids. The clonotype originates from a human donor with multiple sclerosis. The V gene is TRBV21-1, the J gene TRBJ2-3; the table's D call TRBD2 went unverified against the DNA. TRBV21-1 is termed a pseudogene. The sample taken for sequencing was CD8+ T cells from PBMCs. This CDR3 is CASSNDTDLLAGWADTQYF. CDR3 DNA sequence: TGTGCCAGCAGCAATGATACAGATTTACTAGCGGGGTGGGCGGATACGCAGTATTTT.